This is a list of T cell receptor beta chains from one sample in a study of T cell responses to AZD1222 COVID-19 vaccine. Profiled with immunoSEQ multiplex PCR; TCRdb holds only in-frame clones, not every one. This table holds 85,000 to 90,000 clones, 88% found once. The specimen was peripheral blood, collected on day 0 of AZD1222 vaccination. Receptor source: an adult in good health. Both conserved end residues are part of each CDR3. Fields, in order: clone size, V gene, D gene, J gene, CDR3 DNA, CDR3 protein. The D gene is left open where the match is weak. Expanded clones are given a class, and other clones once, few, many or no size at all.

size: .; V: TRBV7-9; D: .; J: TRBJ2-1; DNA: TGTGCCAGCCTCCAGAGCGGTAGCTCCTACAATGAGCAGTTCTTC; CDR3: CASLQSGSSYNEQFF
size: .; V: TRBV7-9; D: .; J: TRBJ2-7; DNA: TGTGCCAGCAGCCTGGGTAGTGAGTTAGGCGAGCAGTACTTC; CDR3: CASSLGSELGEQYF
size: .; V: TRBV2; D: .; J: TRBJ2-5; DNA: TGTGCCAGCAAGGGACCAGGGATTGAGACCCAGTACTTC; CDR3: CASKGPGIETQYF
size: .; V: TRBV28; D: TRBD1; J: TRBJ2-5; DNA: TGTGCCAGCAGTAAACCGGGACAGGGGATGGAGACCCAGTACTTC; CDR3: CASSKPGQGMETQYF
size: .; V: TRBV19; D: .; J: TRBJ2-7; DNA: TGTGCCAGTAGTAAGATCCTAGGTTACGAGCAGTACTTC; CDR3: CASSKILGYEQYF
size: once; V: TRBV4-2; D: .; J: TRBJ2-2; DNA: TGTGCCAGCAGCCAAGTCGGCGGGCTGAACACCGGGGAGCTGTTTTTT; CDR3: CASSQVGGLNTGELFF
size: .; V: TRBV28; D: TRBD1; J: TRBJ2-3; DNA: TGTGCCAGCAGTTACACGACAGGGAGAGGCACAGATACGCAGTATTTT; CDR3: CASSYTTGRGTDTQYF
size: .; V: TRBV7-8; D: .; J: TRBJ2-7; DNA: TGTGCCAGCAGCTCCCAGTTTGGGGGTTCCGAGCAGTACTTC; CDR3: CASSSQFGGSEQYF
size: .; V: TRBV28; D: .; J: TRBJ1-1; DNA: TGTGCCAGCAGTCCCGCCCTGGGGGGGACAGAAGCTTTCTTT; CDR3: CASSPALGGTEAFF
size: once; V: TRBV5-1; D: TRBD1; J: TRBJ1-2; DNA: TGCGCCAGCAGCTCAGGGACAGGGGAAGGCTACACCTTC; CDR3: CASSSGTGEGYTF
size: .; V: TRBV3-1/TRBV3-2; D: .; J: TRBJ2-3; DNA: TGTGCCAGCAGCCAGGGTAACAGGGCGTCGGATACGCAGTATTTT; CDR3: CASSQGNRASDTQYF
size: .; V: TRBV5-5; D: .; J: TRBJ2-7; DNA: TGTGCCAGCAACTCACAGGGGACTAGCTCCTACGAGCAGTACTTC; CDR3: CASNSQGTSSYEQYF
size: .; V: TRBV9; D: .; J: TRBJ2-3; DNA: TGTGCCAGCAGCATCCGGCCAACGGTTTCTAGCACAGATACGCAGTATTTT; CDR3: CASSIRPTVSSTDTQYF
size: .; V: TRBV5-6; D: .; J: TRBJ2-1; DNA: TGTGCCAGCAGCTTGGCATTAGGAGGGGAGCAGTTCTTC; CDR3: CASSLALGGEQFF
size: .; V: TRBV3-1/TRBV3-2; D: TRBD2; J: TRBJ2-5; DNA: TGTGCCAGCAGCAAAGAAGGGGGGACTAGCGGGTCATCGCGCCGAGAGACCCAGTACTTC; CDR3: CASSKEGGTSGSSRRETQYF
size: .; V: TRBV6-6; D: TRBD1; J: TRBJ1-1; DNA: TGTGCCAGCAACCTCGCACAGGGGGCTTTCAGGGAAGCTTTCTTT; CDR3: CASNLAQGAFREAFF
size: .; V: TRBV5-1; D: .; J: TRBJ2-1; DNA: TGCGCCAGCAGCCCGGATCGGGGAACCTTCTCCTACAATGAGCAGTTCTTC; CDR3: CASSPDRGTFSYNEQFF
size: .; V: TRBV2; D: .; J: TRBJ2-3; DNA: TGTGCCAGCAGTCCGACCTCAACGGGCACAGATACGCAGTATTTT; CDR3: CASSPTSTGTDTQYF
size: once; V: TRBV9; D: TRBD2; J: TRBJ2-1; DNA: TGTGCCAGCAGCCTTTGGGAGGGCCCCCTCAGCGAGCAGTTCTTC; CDR3: CASSLWEGPLSEQFF
size: .; V: TRBV30; D: .; J: TRBJ2-3; DNA: TGTGCCTGGAGTGTATTAGAGGCGCAGTATTTT; CDR3: CAWSVLEAQYF
size: once; V: TRBV9; D: TRBD1; J: TRBJ1-6; DNA: TGTGCCAGCAGCTTGAAAGAACAAATTCGGACAGGGCGACTTAATTCACCCCTCCACTTT; CDR3: CASSLKEQIRTGRLNSPLHF
size: .; V: TRBV21-1; D: .; J: TRBJ2-5; DNA: TGTGCCAGCAGCTACCGGGACAGGGAATATAGGGAGACCCAGTACTTC; CDR3: CASSYRDREYRETQYF
size: once; V: TRBV27; D: TRBD1; J: TRBJ2-3; DNA: TGTGCCAGCCGGAGACAGGGGGCATCCGATACGCAGTATTTT; CDR3: CASRRQGASDTQYF
size: few; V: TRBV7-8; D: .; J: TRBJ2-7; DNA: TGTGCCAGCAGCTTAGGAGAGCTGGCCTACGAGCAGTACTTC; CDR3: CASSLGELAYEQYF
size: .; V: TRBV5-4; D: TRBD2; J: TRBJ2-7; DNA: TGTGCCAGCAGCTTGAGTCTAGCGGGAGCGTTGGCCTACGAGCAGTACTTC; CDR3: CASSLSLAGALAYEQYF
size: .; V: TRBV10-3; D: .; J: TRBJ1-1; DNA: TGTGCCATCAGTGCGAGGGAGAACACTGAAGCTTTCTTT; CDR3: CAISARENTEAFF
size: .; V: TRBV29-1; D: .; J: TRBJ1-2; DNA: TGCAGCGTTGAAGAACTAATACAGGGAGGGTATGGCTACACCTTC; CDR3: CSVEELIQGGYGYTF
size: .; V: TRBV5-1; D: .; J: TRBJ2-5; DNA: TGCGCCAGCAGCTTGGAGGTCCAAGAGACCCAGTACTTC; CDR3: CASSLEVQETQYF
size: .; V: TRBV19; D: TRBD1; J: TRBJ2-1; DNA: TGTGCCAGTAGCCCGGACAGGAGCTCCTACAATGAGCAGTTCTTC; CDR3: CASSPDRSSYNEQFF
size: .; V: TRBV3-1/TRBV3-2; D: TRBD1; J: TRBJ1-1; DNA: TGTGCCAGCAGCCAATGGGGCCGGGGGACAGAAGGTGCTTTCTTT; CDR3: CASSQWGRGTEGAFF
size: few; V: TRBV6-4; D: TRBD2; J: TRBJ2-3; DNA: TGTGCCAGCAGTGAGAAAGCGGGAGAGCCAGATACGCAGTATTTT; CDR3: CASSEKAGEPDTQYF
size: .; V: TRBV19; D: TRBD2; J: TRBJ2-1; DNA: TGTGCCAGTCACTCTAGCGGGAGCTCGTACAATGAGCAGTTCTTC; CDR3: CASHSSGSSYNEQFF
size: .; V: TRBV4-3; D: TRBD2; J: TRBJ2-7; DNA: TGCGCCAGCAGCCGGGAGGGCTCCTACGAGCAGTACTTC; CDR3: CASSREGSYEQYF
size: .; V: TRBV10-3; D: TRBD2; J: TRBJ2-7; DNA: TGTGCCATCAGCCCGAAAGCGGGAGGGCCGAACGAGCAGTACTTC; CDR3: CAISPKAGGPNEQYF
size: .; V: TRBV4-3; D: TRBD2; J: TRBJ2-7; DNA: TGCGCCAGCAGCCAAGAGGGGGGGACCTCCTACGAGCAGTACTTC; CDR3: CASSQEGGTSYEQYF
size: .; V: TRBV7-9; D: TRBD1; J: TRBJ2-7; DNA: TGTGCCAGCAGCCTGAGGGACAGGGGGGATTCCGACGAGCAGTACTTC; CDR3: CASSLRDRGDSDEQYF
size: .; V: TRBV21-1; D: .; J: TRBJ2-7; DNA: TGTGCCAGCAGCAAACCAGCGGGGGTATACGAGCAGTACTTC; CDR3: CASSKPAGVYEQYF
size: once; V: TRBV3-1/TRBV3-2; D: .; J: TRBJ1-1; DNA: TGTGCCAGCAGCCTTGGGCCGATGGGGACTGAAGCTTTCTTT; CDR3: CASSLGPMGTEAFF